These 6 T cell receptor beta chains share one sample of origin, sequenced in a study of sequential checkpoint blockade in melanoma. Measured with immunoSEQ multiplex PCR; TCRdb has only the in-frame clones, and not every one. The data show some 9,600 clones, around 24% seen once. Treatment described: randomized to nivolumab then ipilimumab (arm A) or the reverse (arm B). Sequenced material: tumor tissue (inferred from file names), taken from a patient given nivolumab and ipilimumab in sequence. The receptors derive from a human donor with melanoma.

By sample fraction, this clone is medium-sized. V and J are TRBV30 and TRBJ1-1; tentative D call: TRBD1 (5 bases). The CDR3 is made up of 13 amino acids. Trimming took 2 bases from V and 4 from J, leaving 11 bases between them. Germline V gene lookup returns CDR1 GTSNPN and CDR2 SVGIG (reference sequence). CDR3 DNA sequence: TGTGCCTGGAGTTCGACAGTGGGCACTGAAGCTTTCTTT. Encoded protein: CAWSSTVGTEAFF.

This clone was seen only a few times. J is TRBJ2-1 and V is TRBV11-3; TRBD1 matches at 11 bases. Losses at the gene ends were 6 bases for V and 0 bases for J; bases not matched to a gene: 13. The CDR3 runs 19 residues. Germline CDR1 and CDR2: SGHNT and YENEEA. In DNA form, the CDR3 reads TGTGCCAGCAGTCATCCCGGGACAGGGGGTTCGAGCTCCTACAATGAGCAGTTCTTC. Its protein product is CASSHPGTGGSSSYNEQFF.

The CDR3 loop is CASSQVGTGEALSGNTIYF. CDR3 DNA: TGTGCCAGCAGCCAGGTTGGGACAGGGGAGGCTCTCTCTGGAAACACCATATATTTT. The chain combines TRBV11-3 with TRBJ1-3, with TRBD1 matching 10 bases. V trimming: 5 bases; J trimming: 0 bases; junction bases outside the gene matches: 13. The length of the CDR3 is 19 residues. The V gene's germline CDR1 is SGHNT and CDR2 YENEEA.

This clone showed up many times. The rearrangement joins TRBV7-1 to TRBJ2-5, with 7 bases that match TRBD2. TRBV7-1 is flagged as an ORF with uncertain function. CDR3 length equals 14 residues. Trimming removed 4 bases from V and 4 bases from J; junction bases left unmatched: 6. The CDR3 bases are TGTGCCAGCAGCTTTTCGGGGAGGGGAGAGACCCAGTACTTC. Encoded protein: CASSFSGRGETQYF.

This clone was observed a few times. The chain combines TRBV11-3 with TRBJ1-5; the match to TRBD1 covers 9 bases. There are 15 residues in the CDR3. Germline V lookup: CDR1 SGHNT, CDR2 YENEEA. V lost 3 bases and J lost 9; bases outside the gene matches: 9. The CDR3 DNA sequence: TGTGCCAGCAGCTTGGGGACAGGGAGCGAATGGCCCCAGCATTTT. Amino acid sequence: CASSLGTGSEWPQHF.

The table lists this clone with many counts. This sequence joins TRBV11-3 and TRBJ1-2; no clear D gene. The CDR3 is made up of 16 amino acids. With 1 base removed from V and 4 bases from J, the gap between germline ends came to 16 bases. Looked up from germline, CDR1 is SGHNT and CDR2 is YENEEA. The CDR3 protein is CASSLVSRGPVYGYTF. In DNA, the CDR3 is TGTGCCAGCAGCTTAGTATCGCGAGGGCCGGTCTATGGCTACACCTTC. The full variable domain, its missing parts supplied by reference TRBV11-3 and TRBJ1-2, is EAGVVQSPRYKIIEKKQPVAFWCNPISGHNTLYWYLQNLGQGPELLIRYENEEAVDDSQLPKDRFSAERLKGVDSTLKIQPAELGDSAVYLCASSLVSRGPVYGYTFGSGTRLTVV.